What follows are 27 T cell receptor beta chains derived from one specimen sequenced in a study of monozygotic twins with inflammatory bowel disease. One entry per CDR3 protein, without DNA, is what TCRdb gives after re-calling the 5' RACE reads. There are 400,000 to 500,000 distinct CDR3 sequences in the sample, with 2% to 2.5% held by the top ten. The sample was blood. These receptors all stem from a human donor with ulcerative colitis or Crohn's disease, or a healthy co-twin of an affected twin (not recorded which).

This sequence joins TRBV27 and TRBJ2-1. The germline V gene has CDR1 MNHEY and CDR2 SMNVEV (reference sequence). The CDR3 has 12 amino acids. CDR3 amino acids: CASSGYYNEQFF.

The chain is built from TRBV9 and TRBJ2-3; TCRdb picks TRBD1, but there is no DNA to check that call. Germline V gene lookup returns CDR1 SGDLS and CDR2 YYNGEE. The CDR3 contains 16 residues. CDR3 region: CASSVDGIRGGDTQYF.

The chain carries TRBV7-9 and TRBJ1-3; TCRdb designates TRBD1, a call that cannot be tested without DNA. CDR1 is SEHNR and CDR2 is FQNEAQ in the germline V gene (reference sequence). There are 14 residues in the CDR3. The CDR3 reads CASSGDRGTPTIYF.

CDR3: CASSLSSGLELSEQFF. The rearrangement links TRBV27 to TRBJ2-1; no DNA is available, so the TRBD2 call from TCRdb remains unchecked. Germline lookup yields CDR1 MNHEY and CDR2 SMNVEV (reference sequence). The CDR3 is 16 residues long.

This chain links TRBV5-1 with TRBJ2-7; TCRdb picks TRBD1, but there is no DNA to check that call. The CDR3 is 14 residues long. CDR1 SGHRS and CDR2 YFSETQ come from the germline V gene. CDR3 residues: CASSSTGTNYEQYF.

The rearrangement joins TRBV5-1 to TRBJ2-1; TCRdb names TRBD2, which stays unverified in the absence of DNA. CDR1 and CDR2 from the germline V gene are SGHRS and YFSETQ. The length of the CDR3 is 14 residues. This CDR3 reads CASSLGGPGNEQFF. Full variable domain (remainder filled in from reference TRBV5-1 and TRBJ2-1): KAGVTQTPRYLIKTRGQQVTLSCSPISGHRSVSWYQQTPGQGLQFLFEYFSETQRNKGNFPGRFSGRQFSNSRSEMNVSTLELGDSALYLCASSLGGPGNEQFFGPGTRLTVL.

This chain links TRBV12-3 or TRBV12-4 with TRBJ2-3. This CDR3 contains 15 residues. CDR3 in amino acids: CASSRLPTGRDTQYF.

The chain links TRBV7-9 to TRBJ2-7; no DNA is available, so the TRBD2 call from TCRdb remains unchecked. This CDR3 spans 13 amino acids. Germline V gene sequence: CDR1 SEHNR, CDR2 FQNEAQ (reference sequence). The CDR3 sequence: CASSPSLSYEQYF.

This chain uses TRBV6-5 with TRBJ1-1; TCRdb outputs TRBD1, but without DNA this stays unchecked. The CDR3 is made up of 16 amino acids. Germline values: CDR1 MNHEY, CDR2 SVGAGI. This CDR3 is CASSYSSNRGPGEAFF.

The chain has TRBV7-6 and TRBJ1-1; absent DNA, TCRdb's TRBD1 call cannot be checked. Per the germline V gene, CDR1 is SGHVS and CDR2 is FNYEAQ. This CDR3 contains 15 residues. The CDR3 sequence is CASSSRQGAHTEAFF.

The chain has TRBV27 and TRBJ1-3; TCRdb returns TRBD1, unconfirmable since there is no DNA. Germline V gene data show CDR1 as MNHEY and CDR2 as SMNVEV (reference sequence). This CDR3 is built from 14 residues. The CDR3 region is CASRVTGGGNTIYF.

The chain employs TRBV15 and TRBJ2-2. The CDR3 runs to 13 residues. Germline CDR1 reads LNHNV; CDR2 reads YYDKDF (reference sequence). CDR3 protein: CATSKKGTGELFF.

V and J are TRBV4-1 and TRBJ2-2. In germline, CDR1 is MGHRA, CDR2 YSYEKL. The CDR3 extends over 14 amino acids. CDR3 protein: CASSLKPSAGELFF.

The J gene is TRBJ2-3, the V gene TRBV7-9; TCRdb indicates TRBD2, and absent DNA this call remains unverified. The CDR3 totals 16 residues. CDR1 and CDR2 (germline): SEHNR, FQNEAQ (reference sequence). The CDR3 reads CASSLHGTRRADTQYF.

The chain links TRBV5-1 to TRBJ2-7. The CDR3 consists of 12 residues. Germline V gene lookup returns CDR1 SGHRS and CDR2 YFSETQ. The CDR3 region is CASHKNMYEQYF.

The rearrangement links TRBV2 to TRBJ2-7; the D call of TRBD1 rests on TCRdb alone, since no DNA is present to check it. The CDR3 contains 13 residues. Germline loops: CDR1 SNHLY, CDR2 FYNNEI. The CDR3 is CASSGPFIYEQYF.

This sequence joins TRBV6-5 and TRBJ1-4; TCRdb gives TRBD1 as the D gene, but with no DNA this cannot be confirmed. Germline assignment: CDR1 MNHEY and CDR2 SVGAGI. CDR3 length equals 14 residues. The CDR3 sequence: CASSHRQGDEKLFF.

J is TRBJ1-2 and V is TRBV20-1. The V gene's germline CDR1 is DFQATT and CDR2 SNEGSKA (reference sequence). The CDR3 spans 13 residues. The CDR3: CSVSIQPRYGYTF.

The chain combines TRBV7-2 with TRBJ2-1; the TCRdb D gene call, TRBD2, has no DNA to confirm it. CDR3 length: 17 amino acids. CDR1 and CDR2 from the germline V gene are SGHTA and FQGNSA. The CDR3 here is CASSFSISGRAAYEQFF.

The V call is TRBV12-3 or TRBV12-4, the J call TRBJ2-7; TCRdb returns TRBD2, unconfirmable since there is no DNA. The CDR3 is 14 amino acids. This chain's CDR3 is CASSLVSDGYEQYF.

The rearrangement joins TRBV2 to TRBJ2-5; TCRdb returns TRBD2, unconfirmable since there is no DNA. The CDR3 totals 15 residues. Germline V gives CDR1 SNHLY, CDR2 FYNNEI. This chain's CDR3 is CASSRLAGDAETQYF.

The chain uses TRBV5-1 and TRBJ1-5; TCRdb's assignment of TRBD1 cannot be checked, as there is no DNA. The CDR3 is 13 amino acids. Germline V gene data show CDR1 as SGHRS and CDR2 as YFSETQ. CDR3 residues: CASSETGDQPQHF.

This CDR3 is CASSQLAGGYYEQYF. The genes are TRBV6-1 and TRBJ2-7; TCRdb's assignment of TRBD2 cannot be checked, as there is no DNA. Germline V CDR1 and CDR2: MNHNS, SASEGT. CDR3 length: 15 residues.

The chain uses TRBV5-1 and TRBJ2-7; there is no DNA to check the TCRdb D call of TRBD1. Germline values: CDR1 SGHRS, CDR2 YFSETQ. The CDR3 runs to 14 residues. CDR3 region: CASSLEAASYEQYF.

The V gene is TRBV6-2 or TRBV6-3, the J gene TRBJ2-4; TCRdb reports TRBD1, a call that lacks DNA to check it against. This CDR3 is built from 15 residues. The germline V gene encodes CDR1 MNHEY and CDR2 SVGEGT. CDR3 in amino acids: CASSYPGQGGNIQYF.

V usage is TRBV29-1 and J usage is TRBJ1-2; TCRdb gives TRBD1 as the D gene, but with no DNA this cannot be confirmed. The germline V gene has CDR1 SQVTM and CDR2 ANQGSEA. The CDR3 is 16 residues long. Here the CDR3 reads CSVEPTGQGRGYGYTF.

The genes are TRBV12-3 or TRBV12-4 and TRBJ2-6; there is no DNA to check the TCRdb D call of TRBD1. This CDR3 region has 17 residues. This CDR3 is CASSLQGAFSGANVLTF.